Each of the 6 T cell receptor beta chains below was sequenced from the same sample in a study of molecular identifiers for immune sequencing clone quantification. TCRdb called the PCR reads again in MiXCR, with one record for every CDR3 protein. Of tens of thousands of distinct CDR3 sequences in the sample, approximately 25% are singletons; the top ten hold around 2%. Sequencing was performed on naive CD8+ T cells from blood, with Jurkat cell RNA spiked in. Described subset: FACS-sorted CD8+CD4-CCR7+CD45RA+ naive T cells. These receptors were taken from a human donor in good health. Some libraries in this study had Jurkat cell RNA spiked in.

Concerning this clonotype: A junction boundary mismatches the germline segment, possibly from a read error. This chain links TRBV4-3 with TRBJ2-5; no clear D. This CDR3 is 16 amino acids long. From germline, CDR1 is LGHNA and CDR2 YSLEER. The CDR3 DNA sequence: TGCGCCAGCAGCCAAGATCGGGCAGCCTCCCAAGAGCCCCAGTACTTC. Encoded protein: CASSQDRAASQEPQYF.

This rearrangement joins TRBV19 to TRBJ1-6; D unresolved. V was trimmed by 5 bases and J by 7 bases, leaving 12 bases between them. Germline V gene sequence: CDR1 LNHDA, CDR2 SQIVND (reference sequence). The CDR3 loop spans 14 amino acids. CDR3 in amino acids: CASSADQRNSPLHF. For the CDR3, the DNA is TGTGCCAGTAGTGCTGATCAGAGGAATTCACCCCTCCACTTT.

Note on this clonotype: One end of the junction does not line up with germline, which may come from a read error. The rearrangement joins TRBV7-9 to TRBJ1-2, with D tentatively TRBD1 (6 bases). The CDR3 is made up of 14 amino acids. Germline assignment: CDR1 SEHNR and CDR2 FQNEAQ (reference sequence). The CDR3 DNA follows: TGTGCCAGCAGCTTAGAGGACAGAAGATATGGCCACACCTTC. Translated, it gives CASSLEDRRYGHTF.

As for this clonotype: A much larger clone differs by one base, so this may be a read error. This sequence joins TRBV4-3 and TRBJ1-1, with a tentative D call TRBD1 (6 bases). The V and J ends lost 0 bases and 4 bases respectively, with 12 bases between them. There are 15 residues in the CDR3. Germline CDR1 and CDR2: LGHNA and YSLEER. CDR3 region: CASSQDERGSTEAFF. In nucleotides, the CDR3 is TGCGCCAGCAGCCAAGATGAGAGGGGGAGCACTGAAGCTTTCTTT.

The sample holds a few counts of this clonotype. The chain couples TRBV20-1 to TRBJ2-3, with TRBD2 identical over 10 bases. Losses at the gene ends were 3 bases for V and 2 bases for J; bases not matched to a gene: 8. This CDR3 has 16 residues. Germline-derived CDR1 and CDR2 are DFQATT and SNEGSKA (reference sequence). CDR3 sequence (DNA): TGCAGTGCTAGGGGGCTAGCGGGAGTGATCACAGATACGCAGTATTTT. Translating it yields CSARGLAGVITDTQYF.

There are many counts of this clonotype. This chain joins TRBV7-8 and TRBJ2-3; 8 positions agree with TRBD2. Trimming took 4 bases from V and 0 from J; bases not matched to a gene: 15. The germline gives CDR1 SGHVS, CDR2 FQNEAQ. CDR3 size: 19 residues. For the CDR3, the DNA is TGTGCCAGCAGCTCCCCGGGGTATTCGACTAGCGCTAGCACAGATACGCAGTATTTT. Encoded protein: CASSSPGYSTSASTDTQYF.